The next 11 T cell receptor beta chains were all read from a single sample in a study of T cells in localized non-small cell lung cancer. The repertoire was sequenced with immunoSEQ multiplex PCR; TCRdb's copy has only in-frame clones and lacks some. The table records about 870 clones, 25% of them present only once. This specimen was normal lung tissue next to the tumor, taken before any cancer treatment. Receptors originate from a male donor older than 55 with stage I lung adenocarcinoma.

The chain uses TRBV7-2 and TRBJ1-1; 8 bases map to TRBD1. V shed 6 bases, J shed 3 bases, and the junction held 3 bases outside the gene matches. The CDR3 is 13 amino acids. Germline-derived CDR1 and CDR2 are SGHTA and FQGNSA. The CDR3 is CASRTGDYTEAFF. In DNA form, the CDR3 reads TGTGCCAGCAGGACAGGGGACTACACTGAAGCTTTCTTT.

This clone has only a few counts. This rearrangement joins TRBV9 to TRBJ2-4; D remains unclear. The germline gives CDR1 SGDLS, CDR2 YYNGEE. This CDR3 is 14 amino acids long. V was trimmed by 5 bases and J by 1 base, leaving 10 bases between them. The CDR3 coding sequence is TGTGCCAGCAGTGAGACCTGGGCCAAAAACATTCAGTACTTC. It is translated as CASSETWAKNIQYF.

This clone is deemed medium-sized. The CDR3 DNA reads TGTGCCAGCAGCTCATCCGGGACTAGCGGCAACATTCAGTACTTC. Protein: CASSSSGTSGNIQYF. This sequence joins TRBV11-3 and TRBJ2-4; TRBD2 aligns across 11 bases. The CDR3 spans 15 residues. V was clipped by 4 bases and J by 7 bases; unmatched bases: 6. Germline loops: CDR1 SGHNT, CDR2 YENEEA.

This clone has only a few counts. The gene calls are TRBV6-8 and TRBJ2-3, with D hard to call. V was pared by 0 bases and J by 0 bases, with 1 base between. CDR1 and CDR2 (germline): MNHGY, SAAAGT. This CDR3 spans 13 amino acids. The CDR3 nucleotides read TGTGCCAGCAGTTACTCAAGCACAGATACGCAGTATTTT. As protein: CASSYSSTDTQYF.

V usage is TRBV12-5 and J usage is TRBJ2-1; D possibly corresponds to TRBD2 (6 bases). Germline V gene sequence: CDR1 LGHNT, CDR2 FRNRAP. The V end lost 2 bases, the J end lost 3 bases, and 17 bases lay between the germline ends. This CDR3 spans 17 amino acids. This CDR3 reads CASGLTPGLYIYNEQFF. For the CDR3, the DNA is TGTGCTAGTGGTTTGACCCCGGGACTCTATATCTACAATGAGCAGTTCTTC.

The CDR3 DNA reads as TGTGCCAGCAGGGGCACTGGTGATTCACCCCTCCACTTT. Its translation is CASRGTGDSPLHF. The J gene is TRBJ1-6, the V gene TRBV6-8, with D unresolved. CDR3 length: 13 residues. V was pared by 6 bases and J by 8 bases, with 11 bases between. Per germline, CDR1 MNHGY and CDR2 SAAAGT.

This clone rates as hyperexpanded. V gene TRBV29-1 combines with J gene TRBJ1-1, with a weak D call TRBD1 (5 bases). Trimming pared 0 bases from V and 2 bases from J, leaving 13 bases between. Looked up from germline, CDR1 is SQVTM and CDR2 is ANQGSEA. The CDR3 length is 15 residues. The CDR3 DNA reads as TGCAGCGTTGAAGACGGGGGAGTTGGAAACACTGAAGCTTTCTTT. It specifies CSVEDGGVGNTEAFF.

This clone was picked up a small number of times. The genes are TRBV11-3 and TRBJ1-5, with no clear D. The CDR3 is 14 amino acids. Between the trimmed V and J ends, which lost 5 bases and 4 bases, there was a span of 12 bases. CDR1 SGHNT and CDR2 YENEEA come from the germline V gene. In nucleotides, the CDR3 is TGTGCCAGCAGCCCTTACCTTGGGAATCAGCCCCAGCATTTT. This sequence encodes CASSPYLGNQPQHF.

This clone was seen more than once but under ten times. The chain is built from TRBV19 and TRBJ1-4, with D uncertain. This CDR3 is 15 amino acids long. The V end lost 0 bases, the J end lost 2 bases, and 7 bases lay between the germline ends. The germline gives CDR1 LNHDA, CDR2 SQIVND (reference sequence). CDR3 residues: CASSIDFQTNEKLFF. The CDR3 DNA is TGTGCCAGTAGTATAGATTTCCAGACTAATGAAAAACTGTTTTTT.

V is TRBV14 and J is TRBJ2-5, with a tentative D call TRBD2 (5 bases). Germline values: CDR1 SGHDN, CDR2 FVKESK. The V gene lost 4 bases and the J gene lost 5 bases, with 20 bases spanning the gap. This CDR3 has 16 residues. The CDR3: CASSLPRGRDWETQYF. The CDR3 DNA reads TGTGCCAGCAGCCTCCCAAGAGGGCGCGATTGGGAGACCCAGTACTTC.

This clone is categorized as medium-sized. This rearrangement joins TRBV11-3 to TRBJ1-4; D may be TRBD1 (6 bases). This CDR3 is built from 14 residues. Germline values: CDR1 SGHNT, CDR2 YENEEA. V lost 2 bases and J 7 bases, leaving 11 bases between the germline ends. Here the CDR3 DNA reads TGTGCCAGCAGCTTAAGGAGGGGGGGTGAAAAACTGTTTTTT. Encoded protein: CASSLRRGGEKLFF. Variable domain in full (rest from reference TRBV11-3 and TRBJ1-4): EAGVVQSPRYKIIEKKQPVAFWCNPISGHNTLYWYLQNLGQGPELLIRYENEEAVDDSQLPKDRFSAERLKGVDSTLKIQPAELGDSAVYLCASSLRRGGEKLFFGSGTQLSVL.